The clone carrying this TCR beta chain counts as medium-sized. The antigen is not known. This sample stems from a study of HIV-infected patients and healthy controls. Overall study results and limits: MAIT alpha-chain CDR3s were frequent in healthy controls, depleted in HIV+. Untreated HIV+ repertoires had roughly threefold fewer distinct CDR3s and lower Shannon diversity than healthy controls.

Reverse transcription used 450 to 550 ng RNA and constant-region primers for alpha and beta. Separate chain-specific third strand synthesis with multiplexing indices produced the alpha and beta libraries. Each molecule carried a 12-nucleotide identifier made of two joined random hexamers added before amplification. TCRdb called the 5' RACE reads again in MiXCR, with one record for every CDR3 protein. The sample includes roughly 10,000 distinct CDR3 sequences, less than 10% of them seen just once. All unsorted peripheral T cells were captured because whole blood was used without fractionation. V was trimmed by 0 bases and J by 8 bases, leaving 11 bases between them. CDR3 size: 14 residues. Germline CDR1 reads LGHDT; CDR2 reads YNNKEL (reference sequence).

The clonotype originates from an adult in good health. This chain links TRBV3-1 with TRBJ2-1; D perhaps matches TRBD1 (6 bases). Sequencing used blood. The CDR3 sequence is CASSQDGGLDEQFF. CDR3 nucleotide sequence: TGTGCCAGCAGCCAAGATGGGGGCCTCGATGAGCAGTTCTTC.